This record concerns one T cell receptor (beta chain) sequence. These data are taken from a study of blood T cell repertoires in COVID-19. Study in general: T cells, B-cell-depleted T cells, or PBMCs provided the cDNA or gDNA that served as material.

In the source study's methods: For nucleated cells, counts were estimated from reference gene primer amplification. Data came from immunoSEQ multiplex PCR; TCRdb stores just in-frame clones and leaves some out. That table is the source of V, J and clone size, and D and trimming were worked out from the DNA. This sample has around 130,000 clones, with approximately 85% found just once. The germline gives CDR1 MGHRA, CDR2 YSYEKL. Trimming shortened V by 0 bases and J by 4 bases, and 6 bases separated the two germline ends. The CDR3 totals 13 residues. The sequenced sample was peripheral blood. The V gene is TRBV4-1, the J gene TRBJ2-5; D is possibly TRBD2 (5 bases). The receptor's source is a human donor in a cohort sampled during active COVID-19. CDR3 loop: CASSQDEGETQYF. The CDR3 DNA follows: TGCGCCAGCAGCCAAGATGAGGGAGAGACCCAGTACTTC.